Each of the 25 T cell receptor beta chains below was sequenced from the same sample in a study of blood T cell repertoires in COVID-19 (dated by TCRdb to the early 2020s). The library came from the immunoSEQ multiplex PCR assay. Held by TCRdb, this immuneACCESS table contains in-frame sequences only and omits some clones. Under half of the omission traces to an unresolved V gene where checked; the cause of the rest is unknown. The sample yields 130,000 or so clones; under 85% were counted once. The leading ten clones occupy over 15% of the sample. Sequencing used PBMCs or T cells enriched from blood (not recorded which). These receptor sequences come from a man aged 25 to 40 who had recovered from COVID-19.

The rearrangement uses TRBV5-1 and TRBJ1-1, with unresolved D. V lost 5 bases, J lost 3 bases, and 11 bases lay in between. Germline CDR1 and CDR2: SGHRS and YFSETQ. This CDR3 comprises 13 residues. Here the CDR3 DNA reads TGCGCCAGCAGTGACGATCTAGACACTGAAGCTTTCTTT. Protein: CASSDDLDTEAFF.

In this sample, this clone turned up a few times. This chain connects TRBV6-5 to TRBJ1-2; 10 positions agree with TRBD1. Trimming at V came to 8 bases and at J to 7 bases, leaving 13 bases not matched to a gene. The CDR3 runs 15 residues. The germline CDR1 and CDR2 sequences are MNHEY and SVGAGI. DNA of the CDR3: TGTGCCAGCGCTCAACCGGGACAGGGGCCCGGTGGCTACACCTTC. Its translation is CASAQPGQGPGGYTF.

This clone was counted only a few times. This sequence joins TRBV7-9 and TRBJ1-2, with D possibly being TRBD1 (6 bases). The length of the CDR3 is 10 residues. The germline V and J ends were trimmed by 7 bases and 8 bases, with 8 bases remaining between them. Germline-derived CDR1 and CDR2 are SEHNR and FQNEAQ (reference sequence). The CDR3 spells CASTQGGYTF. Here the CDR3 DNA reads TGTGCCAGCACCCAGGGGGGCTACACCTTC.

The V call is TRBV9, the J call TRBJ2-3; D not certain. The CDR3 is 13 residues long. Germline V lookup: CDR1 SGDLS, CDR2 YYNGEE. The V end lost 0 bases, the J end lost 5 bases, and 7 bases lay between the germline ends. DNA for the CDR3: TGTGCCAGCAGCGTAGCCCCCCAAGATACGCAGTATTTT. It yields the protein CASSVAPQDTQYF.

V usage is TRBV5-4 and J usage is TRBJ2-7; 8 bases align to TRBD2. Looked up from germline, CDR1 is SGHNT and CDR2 is YYREEE (reference sequence). The junction had 8 bases not matched to a gene; V was cut back by 7 bases and J by 2 bases. The CDR3 consists of 14 residues. CDR3 sequence reads: CASQPGLGPYEQYF. For the CDR3, the DNA is TGTGCCAGCCAACCGGGACTAGGGCCCTACGAGCAGTACTTC. Combining the CDR3 with reference TRBV5-4 and TRBJ2-7 gives the whole variable domain ETGVTQSPTHLIKTRGQQVTLRCSSQSGHNTVSWYQQALGQGPQFIFQYYREEENGRGNFPPRFSGLQFPNYSSELNVNALELDDSALYLCASQPGLGPYEQYFGPGTRLTVT.

This chain links TRBV5-1 with TRBJ1-1, with D possibly TRBD1 on 5 matching bases. The V and J ends lost 2 bases and 1 base respectively, with 12 bases between them. The germline CDR1 and CDR2 sequences are SGHRS and YFSETQ. CDR3 length: 15 residues. The CDR3 loop is CASSLPGLTNTEAFF. CDR3 DNA: TGCGCCAGCAGCTTACCGGGACTCACGAACACTGAAGCTTTCTTT.

CDR3 bases: TGTGCCACCAGTGATAGATCTAGCGGAGCCTACAATGAGCAGTTCTTC. Translating gives CATSDRSSGAYNEQFF. This sequence joins TRBV24-1 and TRBJ2-1, with 7 bases that match TRBD2. This CDR3 has 16 residues. Per the germline V gene, CDR1 is KGHDR and CDR2 is SFDVKD. J lost 2 bases, V lost 3 bases, and 6 bases had no gene match.

This clone has a single count. The chain couples TRBV3-1 (or the pseudogene TRBV3-2) to TRBJ1-2; 9 nucleotides line up with TRBD1. Per the germline V gene, CDR1 is LGHDT and CDR2 is YNNKEL (reference sequence). The CDR3 covers 16 residues. With 2 bases clipped from V and 4 bases from J, the junction kept 8 bases outside the gene matches. The CDR3: CASSQRDRDSIYGYTF. For the CDR3, the DNA is TGTGCCAGCAGCCAAAGGGACAGGGATTCGATCTATGGCTACACCTTC.

V and J are TRBV19 and TRBJ2-1, with D possibly matching TRBD2 (5 bases). Germline lookup yields CDR1 LNHDA and CDR2 SQIVND (reference sequence). The CDR3 covers 15 residues. The V and J ends lost 2 bases and 2 bases respectively, with 10 bases between them. The CDR3 nucleotides read TGTGCCAGTAGTATAAGTTCGGGGACCTACAATGAGCAGTTCTTC. This sequence encodes CASSISSGTYNEQFF.

The chain links TRBV3-1 (or the pseudogene TRBV3-2) to TRBJ1-2; D is undetermined. Trimming shortened V by 0 bases and J by 7 bases, and 6 bases separated the two germline ends. This CDR3 contains 12 residues. Germline-derived CDR1 and CDR2 are LGHDT and YNNKEL (reference sequence). CDR3 protein: CASSQDGPGYTF. The DNA of the CDR3 is TGTGCCAGCAGCCAAGATGGCCCTGGCTACACCTTC.

The chain combines TRBV5-1 with TRBJ1-1; TRBD1 aligns across 9 bases. Looked up from germline, CDR1 is SGHRS and CDR2 is YFSETQ. The ends lost 5 bases at V and 10 bases at J; junction bases unmatched: 9. The CDR3 length is 13 residues. The CDR3 loop reads CASSSGTGSRAFF. CDR3 bases: TGCGCCAGCAGTTCCGGGACAGGGTCACGAGCTTTCTTT.

This clone appeared a single time. This sequence joins TRBV7-2 and TRBJ2-6, with 10 bases matching TRBD1. Germline lookup yields CDR1 SGHTA and CDR2 FQGNSA. The CDR3 totals 18 residues. V dropped 5 bases and J dropped 4; count of bases not matched to a gene: 11. The CDR3 coding sequence is TGTGCCAGCAGCCGGGACAGGGGCCGCCCGCTCGGGGCCAACGTCCTGACTTTC. Translating it yields CASSRDRGRPLGANVLTF.

This clone was found many times. The chain carries TRBV27 and TRBJ2-2; maybe TRBD1 (5 bases). The CDR3 runs to 14 residues. Germline V gene lookup returns CDR1 MNHEY and CDR2 SMNVEV (reference sequence). Deletions cut 5 bases from V and 5 bases from J, with 12 bases between. The DNA for the CDR3 is TGTGCCAGCAGTCCTGACAGCCCAACCGGGGAGCTGTTTTTT. Translated: CASSPDSPTGELFF.

The rearrangement joins TRBV12-3 or TRBV12-4 to TRBJ1-5, with 7 nucleotides matching TRBD1. The V and J ends lost 6 bases and 9 bases, in that order; junction bases with no gene match: 8. The CDR3 spans 13 residues. CDR3 DNA: TGTGCCAGCAGCTCGACAGGGTATAGGCCCCAGCATTTT. The encoded protein is CASSSTGYRPQHF.

This sequence joins TRBV4-1 and TRBJ1-3; TRBD1 agrees at 7 bases. The CDR3 runs to 16 residues. V shed 3 bases and J 0 bases; nucleotides not matched to a gene: 5. The germline V gene has CDR1 MGHRA and CDR2 YSYEKL. CDR3 amino acids: CASSQGQFSSGNTIYF. The CDR3 coding sequence is TGCGCCAGCAGCCAGGGACAGTTTAGCTCTGGAAACACCATATATTTT.

The J gene is TRBJ1-4, the V gene TRBV25-1; 7 bases are a match to TRBD1. This CDR3 region has 17 residues. V trimming: 0 bases; J trimming: 4 bases; junction bases outside the gene matches: 8. Germline V gene lookup returns CDR1 MGHDK and CDR2 SYGVNS. Here the CDR3 DNA reads TGTGCCAGCAGTGAATACGAGGGGGCGCGAAGTAATGAAAAACTGTTTTTT. The encoded protein is CASSEYEGARSNEKLFF.

This chain links TRBV5-6 with TRBJ1-3; 10 bases map to TRBD1. Per the germline V gene, CDR1 is SGHDT and CDR2 is YYEEEE. V shed 4 bases, J shed 0 bases, and the junction held 4 bases outside the gene matches. This CDR3 contains 16 residues. CDR3 sequence: CASSTGTGASGNTIYF. The CDR3 coding sequence is TGTGCCAGCAGCACCGGGACAGGGGCCTCTGGAAACACCATATATTTT.

This chain links TRBV3-1 (or the pseudogene TRBV3-2) with TRBJ2-1; D perhaps matches TRBD2 (5 bases). The V end lost 0 bases, the J end lost 9 bases, and 15 bases lay between the germline ends. CDR3 length equals 15 residues. Germline values: CDR1 LGHDT, CDR2 YNNKEL (reference sequence). CDR3 sequence: CASSQDVASRGEQFF. CDR3 bases: TGTGCCAGCAGCCAAGACGTGGCGTCTCGGGGTGAGCAGTTCTTC.

The table lists this clone with a count of one. V is TRBV7-8 and J is TRBJ1-1, with a weak D call TRBD1 (6 bases). This CDR3 has 15 amino acids. Germline lookup yields CDR1 SGHVS and CDR2 FQNEAQ. Trimming left V 3 bases short and J 7 bases short, with 18 bases between. The CDR3 loop is CASSFGRGLKIEAFF. The CDR3 DNA is TGTGCCAGCAGCTTTGGCAGGGGCTTAAAAATTGAAGCTTTCTTT.

Of note for this clone: This specimen includes other DNA sequences encoding the same CDR3. The chain employs TRBV19 and TRBJ2-2, with D tentatively TRBD1 (5 bases). The V end lost 6 bases, the J end lost 0 bases, and 8 bases lay between the germline ends. The CDR3 is 14 amino acids. Germline V gene data show CDR1 as LNHDA and CDR2 as SQIVND (reference sequence). The CDR3 reads CASSGQANTGELFF. CDR3 in DNA: TGTGCCAGTAGCGGACAAGCGAACACCGGGGAGCTGTTTTTT.

The genes are TRBV10-3 and TRBJ2-5; no clear D gene. Trimming pared 0 bases from V and 2 bases from J, leaving 10 bases between. CDR3 length: 15 amino acids. Germline loops: CDR1 ENHRY, CDR2 SYGVKD. The CDR3 reads CAISESVRLQETQYF. The CDR3 DNA is TGTGCCATCAGTGAGTCTGTCCGACTTCAAGAGACCCAGTACTTC.

The chain has TRBV9 and TRBJ2-6; 9 bases fit TRBD1. The CDR3 loop spans 19 amino acids. Per germline, CDR1 SGDLS and CDR2 YYNGEE. V trimming: 0 bases; J trimming: 0 bases; junction bases outside the gene matches: 7. The CDR3 loop reads CASSVGYRDRASGANVLTF. In DNA form, the CDR3 reads TGTGCCAGCAGCGTAGGGTACCGGGACAGGGCCTCTGGGGCCAACGTCCTGACTTTC. The full variable domain, its missing parts supplied by reference TRBV9 and TRBJ2-6, is DSGVTQTPKHLITATGQRVTLRCSPRSGDLSVYWYQQSLDQGLQFLIQYYNGEERAKGNILERFSAQQFPDLHSELNLSSLELGDSALYFCASSVGYRDRASGANVLTFGAGSRLTVL.

This chain joins TRBV5-5 and TRBJ1-1; 10 nucleotides agree with TRBD1. Germline CDR1 is SGHKS and CDR2 is YYEKEE (reference sequence). This CDR3 is built from 15 residues. V lost 5 bases to trimming and J lost 3 bases; unmatched junction nucleotides: 7. This chain's CDR3 is CASRHAGTGDTEAFF. The CDR3 DNA reads as TGTGCCAGCAGACACGCCGGGACAGGGGACACTGAAGCTTTCTTT.

This clone was seen a single time. The chain joins TRBV21-1 to TRBJ2-5; TRBD2 is the table's D call, not checked against the DNA. TRBV21-1 is recorded as a pseudogene. The CDR3 length is 14 residues. CDR3 sequence reads: CASSKVENQETQYF. As DNA, the CDR3 is TGTGCCAGCAGCAAAGTTGAGAACCAAGAGACCCAGTACTTC.

The chain combines TRBV6-5 with TRBJ1-2; TRBD1 matches 10 bases. V gave up 6 bases and J gave up 4 bases; unmatched junction bases: 8. Germline CDR1 is MNHEY and CDR2 is SVGAGI. There are 15 residues in the CDR3. The CDR3 DNA reads as TGTGCCAGCAGCCGAGGACAGGGGGACACCTATGGCTACACCTTC. Protein product: CASSRGQGDTYGYTF.